One sample yielded the 17 T cell receptor beta chains listed below, sequenced in a study of tumor-infiltrating lymphocytes in localized non-small cell lung cancer. Libraries were prepared by immunoSEQ multiplex PCR; TCRdb keeps only in-frame clonotypes and omits some of them. The table has about 12,000 clones, approximately 84% seen once; the top ten hold under 9.5%. Sequenced: lung tumor tissue. The source is a human donor with non-small cell lung cancer.

This sequence joins TRBV19 and TRBJ2-7; 7 bases are a match to TRBD2. The CDR3 loop spans 14 amino acids. The V gene's germline CDR1 is LNHDA and CDR2 SQIVND (reference sequence). The V and J ends lost 5 bases and 4 bases, in that order; junction bases with no gene match: 8. The CDR3 bases are TGTGCCAGTAGTTACAAGCGGGAAGGGTACGAGCAGTACTTC. Protein sequence: CASSYKREGYEQYF.

On this clone itself: One junction end disagrees with the germline gene, perhaps due to a read error. J is TRBJ1-4 and V is TRBV29-1, with a tentative D call TRBD1 (5 bases). The CDR3 runs 13 residues. Germline assignment: CDR1 SQVTM and CDR2 ANQGSEA. Here the CDR3 reads CSVKDSSNEKLFF. The CDR3 DNA sequence: TGCAGCGTTAAAGACAGCAGTAATGAAAAACTGTTTTTT.

The table lists this clone with a count of one. The chain has TRBV25-1 and TRBJ2-2; possibly TRBD1 for D (6 bases). Germline lookup yields CDR1 MGHDK and CDR2 SYGVNS. This CDR3 contains 15 residues. V was cut by 3 bases and J by 1 base, with 9 bases left in between. The CDR3 loop reads CASSDLQGNTGELFF. CDR3 coding DNA: TGTGCCAGCAGTGATTTACAGGGGAACACCGGGGAGCTGTTTTTT.

The chain employs TRBV15 and TRBJ2-5; no reliable D call. Deletions cut 2 bases from V and 5 bases from J, with 18 bases between. CDR3 size: 16 residues. Germline V gene lookup returns CDR1 LNHNV and CDR2 YYDKDF (reference sequence). The CDR3 bases are TGTGCCACCAGCAGACCTGCTTTTGTTCTAGGGGAGACCCAGTACTTC. Its translation: CATSRPAFVLGETQYF.

This sequence joins TRBV4-1 and TRBJ1-1, with D possibly TRBD1 on 6 matching bases. Per the germline V gene, CDR1 is MGHRA and CDR2 is YSYEKL. The CDR3 has 15 amino acids. Trimming removed 3 bases at V and 6 bases at J, with 17 bases between. As DNA, the CDR3 is TGCGCCAGCAGCCACCACGACAGGTATCGCTCTGAAGCTTTCTTT. Protein sequence: CASSHHDRYRSEAFF.

The chain carries TRBV20-1 and TRBJ2-3; D uncertain. CDR1 is DFQATT and CDR2 is SNEGSKA in the germline V gene (reference sequence). Between the trimmed V and J ends, which lost 3 bases and 3 bases, there was a span of 4 bases. The CDR3 totals 11 residues. The CDR3 nucleotides read TGCAGTGCTAGCGAGACAGATACGCAGTATTTT. Translated: CSASETDTQYF.

This clone showed up just once. The chain employs TRBV5-5 and TRBJ2-7, with D perhaps matching TRBD1 (5 bases). The germline gives CDR1 SGHKS, CDR2 YYEKEE (reference sequence). The CDR3 contains 14 residues. V lost 4 bases to trimming and J lost 4 bases, with 15 bases between them. CDR3 bases: TGTGCCAGCAGCCCAGGTCGGACAACTTACGAGCAGTACTTC. As protein: CASSPGRTTYEQYF.

The chain is built from TRBV29-1 and TRBJ2-5; 14 nucleotides line up with TRBD2. Per germline, CDR1 SQVTM and CDR2 ANQGSEA. The CDR3 runs to 15 residues. V lost 3 bases, J lost 5 bases, and 5 bases stayed unmatched. The CDR3 DNA reads as TGCAGCGTTGAGCTGGGACTAGCGGGAGTGGAGACCCAGTACTTC. Translated, it gives CSVELGLAGVETQYF. The full variable domain, rest sourced from reference TRBV29-1 and TRBJ2-5, is SAVISQKPSRDICQRGTSLTIQCQVDSQVTMMFWYRQQPGQSLTLIATANQGSEATYESGFVIDKFPISRPNLTFSTLTVSNMSPEDSSIYLCSVELGLAGVETQYFGPGTRLLVL.

The chain employs TRBV5-4 and TRBJ2-7, with TRBD2 matching over 7 bases. J was trimmed by 1 base and V by 0 bases; bases with no gene match: 4. The length of the CDR3 is 15 residues. The germline gives CDR1 SGHNT, CDR2 YYREEE (reference sequence). The CDR3 nucleotides read TGTGCCAGCAGCTTGGAGGGAGGGCGTTCCTACGAGCAGTACTTC. Translated: CASSLEGGRSYEQYF.

The gene calls are TRBV6-6 and TRBJ1-2, with TRBD1 as a possible D gene (5 bases). This CDR3 is built from 11 residues. Germline values: CDR1 MNHNY, CDR2 SVGAGI (reference sequence). Trimming stripped 7 bases from V and 7 bases from J, with 10 bases between. DNA of the CDR3: TGTGCCAGCAATCAGGGCCGTGGCTACACCTTC. Translation gives CASNQGRGYTF.

The chain joins TRBV5-1 to TRBJ2-3; D gene ambiguous. CDR1 and CDR2 (germline): SGHRS, YFSETQ. V was cut by 1 base and J by 0 bases, with 6 bases left in between. The CDR3 sequence is 14 residues long. CDR3 nucleotide sequence: TGCGCCAGCAGCTTGTATAGAAGCACAGATACGCAGTATTTT. This sequence encodes CASSLYRSTDTQYF.

In its sample, this clone was seen once. This rearrangement joins TRBV6-1 to TRBJ2-7, with 7 bases identical to TRBD2. The junction had 10 bases not matched to a gene; V was cut back by 4 bases and J by 4 bases. The CDR3 sequence is 15 residues long. Germline-derived CDR1 and CDR2 are MNHNS and SASEGT. CDR3 DNA: TGTGCCAGCAGTGCCTCAGCGGGAAGAAGGTACGAGCAGTACTTC. Residues: CASSASAGRRYEQYF.

This rearrangement joins TRBV10-1 to TRBJ2-1, with 7 bases fitting TRBD2. Trimming took 5 bases from V and 1 from J; bases not matched to a gene: 8. The germline V gene has CDR1 WNHNN and CDR2 SYGVQD (reference sequence). CDR3 length equals 16 residues. The CDR3 DNA follows: TGCGCCAGCAGTTCGGTGCCTAGCGGTTCCTACAATGAGCAGTTCTTC. Protein: CASSSVPSGSYNEQFF.

The chain is built from TRBV7-3 and TRBJ2-5; 7 nucleotides agree with TRBD2. V was pared by 0 bases and J by 3 bases, with 13 bases of the junction left unmatched. CDR3 size: 18 residues. Per germline, CDR1 SGHTA and CDR2 FQGTGA. The CDR3, as DNA: TGTGCCAGCAGCTTAACGAAATCGGGACTAACAGTTGAAGAGACCCAGTACTTC. Encoded protein: CASSLTKSGLTVEETQYF.

This clone was observed a single time. The V call is TRBV18, the J call TRBJ1-1; D not certain. The CDR3 totals 14 residues. The ends were cut back, 3 bases at V and 3 bases at J, with 11 bases in the middle. The germline gives CDR1 KGHSH, CDR2 LQKENI. In nucleotides, the CDR3 is TGTGCCAGCTCACCTTTAGGGCGGGACACTGAAGCTTTCTTT. Translating it yields CASSPLGRDTEAFF.

The J gene is TRBJ2-5, the V gene TRBV14; no clear D. The germline V and J ends were trimmed by 4 bases and 6 bases, with 12 bases remaining between them. The CDR3 totals 13 residues. Germline V lookup: CDR1 SGHDN, CDR2 FVKESK. The CDR3 here is CASSPLVEKTQYF. Here the CDR3 DNA reads TGTGCCAGCAGCCCCTTGGTTGAAAAGACCCAGTACTTC.

This clone was observed a few times. The chain has TRBV6-1 and TRBJ2-1; 9 bases align to TRBD2. Per germline, CDR1 MNHNS and CDR2 SASEGT. Losses at the gene ends were 0 bases for V and 14 bases for J; bases not matched to a gene: 5. The CDR3 extends over 13 amino acids. CDR3 loop: CASSEAQGGREFF. CDR3 DNA: TGTGCCAGCAGTGAAGCGCAGGGCGGGAGGGAGTTCTTC.